Below are 15 T cell receptor beta chains sequenced from a single sample in a study of T cells in women clearing cervical HPV infection. Only in-frame clones appear in the TCRdb table, and some are missing; sequencing was by immunoSEQ multiplex PCR. The sample table includes about 33,000 clones. Sample: blood buffy coat. Receptor source: a woman aged 18-69 years with a cervical HPV16 infection that either progressed to CIN3+ or cleared (not recorded which).

This chain's CDR3 is CASSHGTGPINYGYTF. Partial CDR3 DNA: TGTGCCAGTAGTCACGGGACAGGACCTATTAACTATGGC. This chain uses TRBV19 with TRBJ1-2, with TRBD1 matching over 8 bases. The read ends 3 residues early relative to the CDR3; the germline J gene fills the gap. In germline, CDR1 is LNHDA, CDR2 SQIVND (reference sequence). There are 16 residues in the CDR3. The ends lost 5 bases at V and 1 base at J; junction bases unmatched: 9.

To note about this clone: The CDR3 is cut off 3 residues early in the read; its end comes from the germline J gene. The chain is built from TRBV7-9 and TRBJ1-2; tentative D call: TRBD1 (6 bases). CDR1 is SEHNR, CDR2 FQNEAQ, per germline (reference sequence). The CDR3 has 13 residues. CDR3 sequence: CASSPGTTYDYTF. Partial CDR3 DNA: TGTGCCAGCAGCCCCGGGACAACCTACGAC.

A remark on this clone: The read ends 3 residues shy of where the CDR3 ends; the end is completed using the germline J gene. The chain uses TRBV7-9 and TRBJ2-7; 8 nucleotides agree with TRBD2. The V segment lost 5 bases and the J segment 5 bases; nucleotides outside the gene matches: 8. CDR1 is SEHNR, CDR2 FQNEAQ, per germline (reference sequence). This CDR3 contains 14 residues. CDR3 DNA, as far as it was read: TGTGCCAGCAGCCAGCTAAGCGGGGGCCACGAG. This sequence encodes CASSQLSGGHE. The entire CDR3 sequence reads CASSQLSGGHEQYF.

Remarks on this clone: The read ends 3 residues before the CDR3 terminus; that terminus is restored from the germline J gene. This chain connects TRBV6-1 to TRBJ1-5; D is perhaps TRBD1 (6 bases). Germline CDR1 is MNHNS and CDR2 is SASEGT. Trimming removed 4 bases from V and 5 bases from J, with 9 bases in between. This CDR3 has 13 amino acids. The CDR3 sequence is CASSGGLDQPQHF. The sequenced CDR3 bases are TGTGCCAGCAGTGGGGGGCTCGATCAGCCC.

On this clone: The CDR3 is cut off 3 residues early in the read; its end comes from the germline J gene. The gene calls are TRBV6-1 and TRBJ1-4, with no clear D. Looked up from germline, CDR1 is MNHNS and CDR2 is SASEGT. V lost 3 bases, J lost 8 bases, and 10 bases lay in between. This CDR3 has 13 residues. The CDR3 protein is CASSDRAHEKLFF. The sequenced CDR3 bases are TGTGCCAGCAGTGATAGGGCTCACGAAAAA.

Details on this clone: The read halts 3 residues ahead of the CDR3 end, with the missing end drawn from the germline J gene. The V gene is TRBV28, the J gene TRBJ1-2, with 11 bases lining up with TRBD1. V was clipped by 7 bases and J by 4 bases; unmatched bases: 8. The CDR3 consists of 15 residues. CDR1 and CDR2 from the germline V gene are MDHEN and SYDVKM. CDR3 bases read: TGTGCCAGCAACCCCCGGACAGGGGGCATCTATGGC. Protein product: CASNPRTGGIYG. From start to end, the CDR3 is CASNPRTGGIYGYTF.

Concerning this clone: The CDR3 end lies 3 residues beyond the end of the read and is filled in from the germline J gene. The chain uses TRBV9 and TRBJ2-1, with D possibly matching TRBD2 (6 bases). The V end lost 2 bases, the J end lost 4 bases, and 13 bases lay between the germline ends. Germline CDR1 is SGDLS and CDR2 is YYNGEE. The CDR3 is 15 residues long. CDR3 amino acids: CASSVGTDKYNEQFF. The CDR3 DNA, read in part, is TGTGCCAGCAGCGTGGGGACTGACAAATACAATGAG.

Remarks on this clone: The CDR3 extends 3 residues past the end of the read, so its final part is completed from the germline J gene. This chain uses TRBV20-1 with TRBJ2-5, with TRBD2 matching over 15 bases. V dropped 6 bases and J dropped 5; count of bases not matched to a gene: 10. CDR3 length: 16 residues. The germline V gene has CDR1 DFQATT and CDR2 SNEGSKA (reference sequence). The chain's CDR3 is CSAPPRTSGRGETQYF. The sequenced CDR3 bases are TGCAGTGCCCCACCCCGGACTAGCGGGAGGGGTGAGACC.

On this clone: The read terminates 3 residues before the CDR3 end, so the remaining end is supplied by the germline J gene. The chain uses TRBV11-1 and TRBJ2-3; a weak D match, TRBD2 (5 bases). This CDR3 spans 14 amino acids. V lost 5 bases and J lost 0, with 9 bases in between. CDR1 and CDR2 (germline): SGHAT, FQDESV (reference sequence). CDR3 amino acids: CASSNEGSTDTQYF. CDR3 DNA, as far as it was read: TGTGCCAGCAGCAACGAGGGTAGCACAGATACG.

Concerning this clone: The read ends 3 residues before the CDR3 terminus; that terminus is restored from the germline J gene. The rearrangement joins TRBV6-1 to TRBJ2-2; TRBD2 aligns across 8 bases. V lost 7 bases to trimming and J lost 3 bases; unmatched junction nucleotides: 7. The CDR3 runs 15 residues. Germline CDR1 and CDR2: MNHNS and SASEGT. CDR3 bases read: TGTGCCAGCATTGACACTAGCGGAGACACCGGGGAG. This codes for CASIDTSGDTGE. The whole CDR3 is CASIDTSGDTGELFF.

A remark on this clone: Read coverage stops 3 residues before the CDR3 terminus; the germline J gene supplies the remainder. This chain connects TRBV2 to TRBJ2-7; TRBD2 matches 12 bases. CDR1 and CDR2 (germline): SNHLY, FYNNEI. The V gene end was trimmed by 9 bases and the J gene end by 1 base; junction bases not matched to a gene: 4. There are 14 residues in the CDR3. Partial CDR3 DNA: TGTGCCAGTGGACTAGCGGGGAATTCCTACGAG. Encoded protein: CASGLAGNSYE. The whole CDR3 sequence reads CASGLAGNSYEQYF.

Worth noting for this clone: With the read ending 3 residues before the CDR3 end, the germline J gene is used to fill in that end. The rearrangement uses TRBV20-1 and TRBJ2-4, with D maybe TRBD2 (5 bases). V was shortened by 3 bases and J by 6 bases, with 18 bases between the two germline ends. From germline, CDR1 is DFQATT and CDR2 SNEGSKA (reference sequence). The CDR3 runs 15 residues. The part of the CDR3 DNA that was read is TGCAGTGCTAGTTCGGGGAGACGAAATAGAAACATT. This codes for CSASSGRRNRNI. The CDR3 in full is CSASSGRRNRNIQYF.

As for this clone: The read finishes 3 residues shy of the CDR3 end, and the germline J gene is used to complete it. The chain has TRBV5-1 and TRBJ2-3; tentative D call: TRBD2 (6 bases). Trimming removed 5 bases at V and 0 bases at J, with 10 bases between. The germline V gene encodes CDR1 SGHRS and CDR2 YFSETQ. The CDR3 covers 14 residues. The CDR3 loop reads CASREGFSTDTQYF. The sequenced CDR3 bases are TGCGCCAGCAGGGAGGGGTTTAGCACAGATACG.

Turning to this clone: The CDR3 end is not reached by the read, which stops 3 residues before it; the germline J gene fills it in. The chain combines TRBV5-4 with TRBJ2-3; D could derive from TRBD1 or TRBD2 (6 bases each). Germline-derived CDR1 and CDR2 are SGHNT and YYREEE (reference sequence). This CDR3 comprises 14 residues. Trimming stripped 2 bases from V and 8 bases from J, with 15 bases between. The CDR3: CASSFALQGGTQYF. CDR3 DNA (partial): TGTGCCAGCAGCTTTGCCTTACAGGGAGGTACG.

Comment on this clone: Read coverage stops 3 residues before the CDR3 terminus; the germline J gene supplies the remainder. This chain joins TRBV6-2 or TRBV6-3 and TRBJ2-2; perhaps TRBD1 as D (5 bases). Germline CDR1 reads MNHEY; CDR2 reads SVGEGT. The CDR3 consists of 16 residues. The sequenced CDR3 bases are TGTGCCAGCAGTTACCCGGTCGAATCTGGGGCCAACGTG. Translating it yields CASSYPVESGANV. The complete CDR3 protein is CASSYPVESGANVLFF.